This entry describes one TCR beta chain. TCRdb's table, derived via immunoSEQ multiplex PCR, lists solely in-frame clones and lacks some. The sample holds approximately 60,000 clones, approximately 80% seen once. The data belong to a study of OX40 agonist ivuxolimab in advanced cancers. This CDR3 is 13 amino acids long. Trimming took off 5 bases at V and 3 bases at J, with 7 bases between the two ends. Germline V lookup: CDR1 SEHNR, CDR2 FQNEAQ (reference sequence). A history of autoimmune disease or systemic immunosuppression excluded patients. This sequence originates from an adult with an advanced solid tumor such as melanoma, head and neck, liver or kidney cancer. This rearrangement joins TRBV7-9 to TRBJ1-4; maybe TRBD1 (5 bases). Specimen: CD4+ or CD8+ T cells sorted from blood, collected in a trial of the OX40 agonist ivuxolimab. As DNA, the CDR3 is TGTGCCAGCAGCCCGGGACCTAATGAAAAACTGTTTTTT. As protein: CASSPGPNEKLFF.